This TCR beta chain came from a study of identical twins. Overall study findings and caveats: The study found excess low generation probability among twin-shared out-of-frame alpha sequences.

TCRdb reprocessed the 5' RACE reads with MiXCR, giving one entry per CDR3 protein. The sample lists about 550,000 distinct CDR3 sequences, 20% to 25% occurring once. On this clonotype itself: Its target is not known.

The CDR3 consists of 11 residues. V dropped 8 bases and J dropped 6 bases, with 6 bases sitting between them. In germline, CDR1 is KGHDR, CDR2 SFDVKD. The same sample was also used in a study of yellow fever vaccine responses in identical twins.

The V call is TRBV24-1, the J call TRBJ2-2; a possible D gene is TRBD2 (5 bases). Sequencing was performed on CD4+ T cells sorted from blood. The TCR comes from a woman between 18 and 30 years old in good health. In DNA, the CDR3 is TGTGCCACCATGAGGGCCGGGGAGCTGTTTTTT. This codes for CATMRAGELFF.